Included here is one TCR beta chain sequence, with context. This CDR3 has 12 amino acids. Per the germline V gene, CDR1 is MDHEN and CDR2 is SYDVKM. Trimming cost V 10 bases and J 7 bases; bases outside gene matches: 8. The data stem from a study of T cell changes during pregnancy in multiple sclerosis. Generated by immunoSEQ multiplex PCR, the TCRdb table keeps only in-frame clones and is missing some. The sample carries 35,000 to 50,000 clones, 90% to 95% recorded once. The sequence came from a female donor with multiple sclerosis, enrolled in a pregnancy study. The V gene is TRBV28, the J gene TRBJ1-2; TRBD1 matches at 8 bases. This specimen was CD8+ T cells from peripheral blood mononuclear cells, taken in the third trimester of pregnancy. This CDR3 is CATTGGQFGYTF. The CDR3 DNA reads TGTGCCACCACAGGGGGGCAGTTTGGCTACACCTTC.